These T cell receptor beta chains were read from a single sample in a study of control samples from healthy donors and cancer patients. The repertoire was sequenced with immunoSEQ multiplex PCR; TCRdb's copy has only in-frame clones and lacks some. The sample has approximately 80,000 clones; roughly nine tenths are singletons. Sequenced: blood. The receptors come from a man younger than 40 in good health. CDR3s include the opening cysteine and the closing phenylalanine or tryptophan. The D gene is left open where the match is weak. Only some rows state a clone size, as once, few, many or a class for expanded clones.

V gene: TRBV28; D gene: NA; J gene: TRBJ2-2; clone size: few; CDR3 protein: CASSGNNQGIRAGELFF; CDR3 DNA: TGTGCCAGCAGTGGGAACAATCAGGGGATCAGGGCCGGGGAGCTGTTTTTT
V gene: TRBV10-3; D gene: TRBD2; J gene: TRBJ2-7; clone size: once; CDR3 protein: CATVRVTSGSSEQYF; CDR3 DNA: TGTGCCACCGTCCGGGTGACTAGCGGGAGTAGCGAGCAGTACTTC
V gene: TRBV6-5; D gene: TRBD1; J gene: TRBJ2-5; clone size: NA; CDR3 protein: CASSLGQGVQETQYF; CDR3 DNA: TGTGCCAGCAGTTTGGGACAGGGGGTTCAAGAGACCCAGTACTTC
V gene: TRBV2; D gene: TRBD2; J gene: TRBJ2-3; clone size: NA; CDR3 protein: CASSPTSGLAGGPDTQYF; CDR3 DNA: TGTGCCAGCAGTCCCACTTCGGGACTAGCGGGAGGGCCGGATACGCAGTATTTT
V gene: TRBV9; D gene: NA; J gene: TRBJ1-3; clone size: NA; CDR3 protein: CASSPSEAGGNTIYF; CDR3 DNA: TGTGCCAGCAGCCCCTCCGAGGCTGGAGGAAACACCATATATTTT
V gene: TRBV11-2; D gene: TRBD1; J gene: TRBJ2-7; clone size: NA; CDR3 protein: CASSSGQGFYEQYF; CDR3 DNA: TGTGCCAGCAGCTCGGGACAGGGATTCTACGAGCAGTACTTC
V gene: TRBV7-2; D gene: NA; J gene: TRBJ2-5; clone size: NA; CDR3 protein: CASSLGGVYQETQYF; CDR3 DNA: TGTGCCAGCAGCTTAGGAGGGGTGTACCAAGAGACCCAGTACTTC
V gene: TRBV6-2/TRBV6-3; D gene: TRBD1; J gene: TRBJ1-1; clone size: NA; CDR3 protein: CASSYGTGVEAFF; CDR3 DNA: TGTGCCAGCAGTTACGGTACAGGGGTTGAAGCTTTCTTT
V gene: TRBV28; D gene: TRBD1; J gene: TRBJ2-7; clone size: once; CDR3 protein: CASSRTGYEQYF; CDR3 DNA: TGTGCCAGCAGTAGGACAGGATACGAGCAGTACTTC
V gene: TRBV5-1; D gene: TRBD1; J gene: TRBJ2-1; clone size: NA; CDR3 protein: CASSLPGTEYNEQFF; CDR3 DNA: TGCGCCAGCAGCTTGCCTGGGACAGAGTACAATGAGCAGTTCTTC
V gene: TRBV9; D gene: NA; J gene: TRBJ2-1; clone size: once; CDR3 protein: CASSQGVSFRVGSSYNEQFF; CDR3 DNA: TGTGCCAGCAGCCAGGGCGTGAGTTTTAGGGTAGGGAGCTCCTACAATGAGCAGTTCTTC
V gene: TRBV18; D gene: TRBD1; J gene: TRBJ1-6; clone size: NA; CDR3 protein: CASSPTGATGASYNSPLHF; CDR3 DNA: TGTGCCAGCTCACCAACAGGTGCAACAGGGGCCTCCTATAATTCACCCCTCCACTTT
V gene: TRBV7-2; D gene: NA; J gene: TRBJ1-5; clone size: NA; CDR3 protein: CASSLFSGGSRAGDQPQHF; CDR3 DNA: TGTGCCAGCAGCTTATTTTCTGGTGGGTCCCGGGCAGGGGATCAGCCCCAGCATTTT
V gene: TRBV7-8; D gene: TRBD1; J gene: TRBJ1-5; clone size: NA; CDR3 protein: CASSEPTGGSQPQHF; CDR3 DNA: TGTGCCAGCAGCGAGCCGACAGGGGGAAGTCAGCCCCAGCATTTT
V gene: TRBV28; D gene: TRBD2; J gene: TRBJ2-7; clone size: NA; CDR3 protein: CASSGGTSGTYEQYF; CDR3 DNA: TGTGCCAGCAGTGGGGGGACTAGCGGGACCTACGAGCAGTACTTC
V gene: TRBV2; D gene: NA; J gene: TRBJ1-1; clone size: once; CDR3 protein: CASSLTGNTEAFF; CDR3 DNA: TGTGCCAGCTCCCTTACAGGGAACACTGAAGCTTTCTTT
V gene: TRBV19; D gene: NA; J gene: TRBJ2-1; clone size: NA; CDR3 protein: CASSILGEQFF; CDR3 DNA: TGTGCCAGTAGTATACTAGGCGAGCAGTTCTTC
V gene: TRBV5-4; D gene: TRBD1; J gene: TRBJ1-2; clone size: NA; CDR3 protein: CASSFATGVRDGYTF; CDR3 DNA: TGTGCCAGCAGCTTCGCCACAGGGGTTAGAGATGGCTACACCTTC
V gene: TRBV28; D gene: NA; J gene: TRBJ2-1; clone size: NA; CDR3 protein: CASSAPGTGSYNEQFF; CDR3 DNA: TGTGCCAGCAGTGCCCCCGGGACGGGATCCTACAATGAGCAGTTCTTC
V gene: TRBV5-6; D gene: NA; J gene: TRBJ1-1; clone size: NA; CDR3 protein: CASSLRSLRVERNTEAFF; CDR3 DNA: TGTGCCAGCAGCTTGAGGTCCCTGCGGGTAGAGAGGAACACTGAAGCTTTCTTT
V gene: TRBV2; D gene: TRBD1; J gene: TRBJ2-2; clone size: NA; CDR3 protein: CASKGQGINTGELFF; CDR3 DNA: TGTGCCAGCAAGGGACAGGGAATTAACACCGGGGAGCTGTTTTTT
V gene: TRBV7-9; D gene: NA; J gene: TRBJ1-2; clone size: NA; CDR3 protein: CASSSGLYGYTF; CDR3 DNA: TGTGCCAGCAGCTCGGGACTCTATGGCTACACCTTC
V gene: TRBV29-1; D gene: NA; J gene: TRBJ2-7; clone size: NA; CDR3 protein: CSVESGTATRYEQYF; CDR3 DNA: TGCAGCGTTGAAAGCGGGACAGCGACGCGCTACGAGCAGTACTTC
V gene: TRBV5-1; D gene: NA; J gene: TRBJ2-2; clone size: few; CDR3 protein: CASSPRTDTGELFF; CDR3 DNA: TGCGCCAGCAGCCCCCGGACGGACACCGGGGAGCTGTTTTTT
V gene: TRBV7-2; D gene: NA; J gene: TRBJ1-2; clone size: NA; CDR3 protein: CASSSSGFGGGYTF; CDR3 DNA: TGTGCCAGCAGCTCTTCAGGGTTTGGAGGGGGCTACACCTTC
V gene: TRBV4-1; D gene: TRBD2; J gene: TRBJ2-3; clone size: few; CDR3 protein: CASSQLWTSGSTDTQYF; CDR3 DNA: TGCGCCAGCAGCCAACTTTGGACTAGCGGATCCACAGATACGCAGTATTTT
V gene: TRBV4-2; D gene: NA; J gene: TRBJ2-2; clone size: once; CDR3 protein: CASSRQGRPGELFF; CDR3 DNA: TGTGCCAGCAGCCGGCAGGGGCGCCCCGGGGAGCTGTTTTTT
V gene: TRBV13; D gene: TRBD2; J gene: TRBJ2-2; clone size: NA; CDR3 protein: CASSLDGTRDTGELFF; CDR3 DNA: TGTGCCAGCAGCTTAGATGGGACTAGAGACACCGGGGAGCTGTTTTTT
V gene: TRBV5-1; D gene: TRBD1; J gene: TRBJ1-3; clone size: NA; CDR3 protein: CASSPRTGSWNTIYF; CDR3 DNA: TGCGCCAGCAGCCCAAGGACAGGTTCGTGGAACACCATATATTTT
V gene: TRBV6-6; D gene: TRBD2; J gene: TRBJ2-1; clone size: NA; CDR3 protein: CASRWTSGGVNNEQFF; CDR3 DNA: TGTGCCAGCAGATGGACTAGCGGGGGGGTAAACAATGAGCAGTTCTTC
V gene: TRBV4-1; D gene: NA; J gene: TRBJ1-6; clone size: NA; CDR3 protein: CASSQAVGRQISPLHF; CDR3 DNA: TGCGCCAGCAGCCAAGCAGTCGGCAGGCAGATTTCACCCCTCCACTTT
V gene: TRBV3-1/TRBV3-2; D gene: TRBD2; J gene: TRBJ2-7; clone size: NA; CDR3 protein: CASSSWFEAGAYEQYF; CDR3 DNA: TGTGCCAGCAGCTCCTGGTTTGAAGCGGGGGCCTACGAGCAGTACTTC
V gene: TRBV11-2; D gene: NA; J gene: TRBJ1-6; clone size: NA; CDR3 protein: CASSLGGGGSPLHF; CDR3 DNA: TGTGCCAGCAGCTTAGGGGGAGGGGGTTCACCCCTCCACTTT
V gene: TRBV5-5; D gene: NA; J gene: TRBJ1-1; clone size: NA; CDR3 protein: CASSFVMANTEAFF; CDR3 DNA: TGTGCCAGCAGCTTCGTCATGGCGAACACTGAAGCTTTCTTT
V gene: TRBV30; D gene: NA; J gene: TRBJ1-2; clone size: NA; CDR3 protein: CAWNPGGYGYTF; CDR3 DNA: TGTGCCTGGAACCCGGGTGGGTATGGCTACACCTTC
V gene: TRBV19; D gene: NA; J gene: TRBJ2-7; clone size: NA; CDR3 protein: CASSRSPSYEQYF; CDR3 DNA: TGTGCCAGTAGCCGGAGTCCCTCCTACGAGCAGTACTTC
V gene: TRBV7-6; D gene: NA; J gene: TRBJ2-3; clone size: NA; CDR3 protein: CASSLGPGTSTDTQYF; CDR3 DNA: TGTGCCAGCAGCTTAGGCCCCGGGACTTCCACAGATACGCAGTATTTT
V gene: TRBV5-5; D gene: TRBD2; J gene: TRBJ2-3; clone size: large; CDR3 protein: CASSILAGGTDTQYF; CDR3 DNA: TGTGCCAGCAGCATTCTAGCGGGGGGGACAGATACGCAGTATTTT
V gene: TRBV6-5; D gene: NA; J gene: TRBJ2-7; clone size: NA; CDR3 protein: CASTQSGSYEQYF; CDR3 DNA: TGTGCCAGCACTCAAAGCGGATCCTACGAGCAGTACTTC
V gene: TRBV10-1; D gene: NA; J gene: TRBJ2-7; clone size: NA; CDR3 protein: CASSGGATGDEQYF; CDR3 DNA: TGCGCCAGCAGTGGGGGGGCGACAGGAGACGAGCAGTACTTC
V gene: TRBV10-3; D gene: TRBD1; J gene: TRBJ1-1; clone size: NA; CDR3 protein: CAISPRGTGETEAFF; CDR3 DNA: TGTGCCATCAGCCCGAGAGGGACAGGAGAGACTGAAGCTTTCTTT
V gene: TRBV28; D gene: NA; J gene: TRBJ1-1; clone size: NA; CDR3 protein: CASSLTEQRTEAFF; CDR3 DNA: TGTGCCAGCAGTTTAACAGAACAGAGGACTGAAGCTTTCTTT
V gene: TRBV6-1; D gene: TRBD1; J gene: TRBJ2-1; clone size: NA; CDR3 protein: CASSDRGSSYNEQFF; CDR3 DNA: TGTGCCAGCAGTGACAGGGGGAGCTCCTACAATGAGCAGTTCTTC
V gene: TRBV24-1; D gene: NA; J gene: TRBJ2-2; clone size: NA; CDR3 protein: CATSDWRDTGELFF; CDR3 DNA: TGTGCCACCAGTGATTGGAGGGACACCGGGGAGCTGTTTTTT
V gene: TRBV7-2; D gene: NA; J gene: TRBJ1-2; clone size: NA; CDR3 protein: CASSLDSLGGYTF; CDR3 DNA: TGTGCCAGCAGTCTGGACAGTCTCGGAGGCTACACCTTC
V gene: TRBV18; D gene: NA; J gene: TRBJ1-1; clone size: few; CDR3 protein: CASSPQLNTEAFF; CDR3 DNA: TGTGCCAGCTCACCACAACTGAACACTGAAGCTTTCTTT
V gene: TRBV19; D gene: NA; J gene: TRBJ2-2; clone size: NA; CDR3 protein: CASSIEAGGTGELFF; CDR3 DNA: TGTGCCAGTAGTATAGAAGCAGGAGGGACCGGGGAGCTGTTTTTT
V gene: TRBV4-2; D gene: NA; J gene: TRBJ2-1; clone size: once; CDR3 protein: CASSQESGAKNEQFF; CDR3 DNA: TGTGCCAGCAGCCAAGAGTCGGGGGCGAAAAATGAGCAGTTCTTC